The 15 T cell receptor beta chains below all came from one sample that was sequenced in a study of blood T cell repertoires in COVID-19. Generated by immunoSEQ multiplex PCR, the TCRdb table keeps only in-frame clones and is missing some. The sample shows 120,000 to 150,000 clones, around nine tenths of them seen only once. What was sequenced was peripheral blood. These receptors came from a woman in her 50s with active or convalescent COVID-19.

This chain uses TRBV4-2 with TRBJ1-2; D remains unclear. Germline loops: CDR1 LGHNA, CDR2 YNFKEQ. The V and J ends lost 0 bases and 5 bases respectively, with 16 bases between them. The CDR3 sequence is 16 residues long. This CDR3 reads CASSQEVGSGMYGYTF. CDR3 bases: TGTGCCAGCAGCCAAGAGGTCGGGAGTGGAATGTATGGCTACACCTTC.

The rearrangement uses TRBV28 and TRBJ1-5, with D perhaps matching TRBD1 (5 bases). This CDR3 comprises 14 residues. The V end lost 6 bases, the J end lost 4 bases, and 13 bases lay between the germline ends. Germline loops: CDR1 MDHEN, CDR2 SYDVKM. CDR3 DNA sequence: TGTGCCAGCAGCCCCTACAGGCTAAATCAGCCCCAGCATTTT. It specifies CASSPYRLNQPQHF. Full variable domain (rest looked up from reference TRBV28 and TRBJ1-5): DVKVTQSSRYLVKRTGEKVFLECVQDMDHENMFWYRQDPGLGLRLIYFSYDVKMKEKGDIPEGYSVSREKKERFSLILESASTNQTSMYLCASSPYRLNQPQHFGDGTRLSIL.

V is TRBV6-2 or TRBV6-3 and J is TRBJ1-2, with 8 nucleotides matching TRBD1. The junction had 13 bases not matched to a gene; V was cut back by 4 bases and J by 3 bases. Germline loops: CDR1 MNHEY, CDR2 SVGEGT. CDR3 length: 17 amino acids. The CDR3 region has the DNA TGTGCCAGCAGTTTGACCCAGGGGGCTGGGGTTCACTATGGCTACACCTTC. Amino acids: CASSLTQGAGVHYGYTF.

This clone was detected a few times. The gene calls are TRBV7-3 and TRBJ1-3; D unclear. CDR3 length: 13 residues. Between the trimmed V and J ends, which lost 2 bases and 4 bases, there was a span of 6 bases. Germline CDR1 and CDR2: SGHTA and FQGTGA. CDR3 DNA sequence: TGTGCCAGCAGCTTAGGGCCGGGAAACACCATATATTTT. Translating gives CASSLGPGNTIYF.

The rearrangement joins TRBV6-2 or TRBV6-3 to TRBJ2-3; D unresolved. Germline V CDR1 and CDR2: MNHEY, SVGEGT. V lost 2 bases and J 0 bases, leaving 15 bases between the germline ends. CDR3 length equals 17 residues. CDR3 DNA sequence: TGTGCCAGCAGTTACCTGCTACGAAATCCTAGCACAGATACGCAGTATTTT. This gives the protein CASSYLLRNPSTDTQYF.

The chain uses TRBV27 and TRBJ1-1; 8 bases agree with TRBD1. CDR1 and CDR2 (germline): MNHEY, SMNVEV (reference sequence). This CDR3 contains 14 residues. With V trimmed by 5 bases and J by 8 bases, 10 bases remained unmatched. CDR3 DNA sequence: TGTGCCAGCAGTGGGCAGGGGGCATGGCAGGAAGCTTTCTTT. This encodes CASSGQGAWQEAFF.

The chain uses TRBV5-1 and TRBJ1-4; 8 bases map to TRBD1. The CDR3 runs to 16 residues. Losses at the gene ends were 5 bases for V and 0 bases for J; bases not matched to a gene: 6. Germline lookup yields CDR1 SGHRS and CDR2 YFSETQ. CDR3 coding DNA: TGCGCCAGCAGTATGGGACAGGCGGCAACTAATGAAAAACTGTTTTTT. It translates to CASSMGQAATNEKLFF.

CDR3 DNA: TGCGCCAGCACCCGGGCTAGCGGGAGGGCCGAGGGTGGCTCAGATACGCAGTATTTT. Its translation is CASTRASGRAEGGSDTQYF. The V gene is TRBV10-2, the J gene TRBJ2-3; 12 bases map to TRBD2. V lost 7 bases to trimming and J lost 4 bases; unmatched junction nucleotides: 18. This CDR3 is built from 19 residues. CDR1 is WSHSY and CDR2 is SAAADI in the germline V gene.

This clone showed up just once. This chain joins TRBV7-9 and TRBJ2-1, with 9 bases aligning to TRBD2. Germline V gives CDR1 SEHNR, CDR2 FQNEAQ (reference sequence). The length of the CDR3 is 18 residues. V shed 5 bases, J shed 0 bases, and the junction held 11 bases outside the gene matches. CDR3 coding DNA: TGTGCCAGCAGCCCGCGGGGGGGCGACCGCAGCTCCTACAATGAGCAGTTCTTC. Translation gives CASSPRGGDRSSYNEQFF.

The rearrangement uses TRBV19 and TRBJ1-3, with TRBD1 matching 10 bases. V lost 1 base, J lost 0 bases, and 9 bases stayed unmatched. The CDR3 extends over 19 amino acids. CDR1 is LNHDA and CDR2 is SQIVND in the germline V gene (reference sequence). Here the CDR3 DNA reads TGTGCCAGTAGTATAGTGCGGACAGGGGGACCTGGCTCTGGAAACACCATATATTTT. Translated: CASSIVRTGGPGSGNTIYF.

This clone appeared a single time. J is TRBJ1-2 and V is TRBV28, with TRBD1 matching 7 bases. The V and J ends lost 4 bases and 7 bases, in that order; junction bases with no gene match: 9. This CDR3 is built from 14 residues. Per germline, CDR1 MDHEN and CDR2 SYDVKM. The CDR3 loop reads CASSSTGTASGYTF. CDR3 DNA sequence: TGTGCCAGCAGTTCAACCGGGACAGCTTCTGGCTACACCTTC.

The chain recombines TRBV19 with TRBJ1-1; no clear D gene. Trimming stripped 4 bases from V and 5 bases from J, with 17 bases between. From germline, CDR1 is LNHDA and CDR2 SQIVND (reference sequence). The CDR3 is 15 amino acids. The CDR3 protein is CASSNGLSAGTEAFF. DNA of the CDR3: TGTGCCAGTAGTAACGGACTTTCAGCGGGGACTGAAGCTTTCTTT.

The chain links TRBV7-9 to TRBJ2-5, with D tentatively TRBD2 (6 bases). CDR1 is SEHNR, CDR2 FQNEAQ, per germline (reference sequence). The CDR3 extends over 16 amino acids. Trimming took 2 bases from V and 1 from J, leaving 14 bases between them. The CDR3 reads CASSLRNRRGQETQYF. The CDR3 nucleotides are TGTGCCAGCAGCTTAAGGAATAGGCGGGGCCAAGAGACCCAGTACTTC.

CDR3 DNA sequence: TGTGCCAGCAGTCTAGAAGAAGGATTGACAGGGGGGTACACTGAAGCTTTCTTT. The encoded protein is CASSLEEGLTGGYTEAFF. The chain carries TRBV2 and TRBJ1-1, with 9 bases identical to TRBD1. V shed 5 bases and J 3 bases; nucleotides not matched to a gene: 16. There are 18 residues in the CDR3. Germline V gene data show CDR1 as SNHLY and CDR2 as FYNNEI.

This sequence joins TRBV29-1 and TRBJ2-2, with 13 bases identical to TRBD2. There are 15 residues in the CDR3. Trimming took 6 bases from V and 3 from J; bases not matched to a gene: 4. Germline V gene lookup returns CDR1 SQVTM and CDR2 ANQGSEA. In nucleotides, the CDR3 is TGCAGCGTCGGGACTAGCGGGACAGACACCGGGGAGCTGTTTTTT. Amino acid sequence: CSVGTSGTDTGELFF.